This entry lists 17 T cell receptor beta chains sequenced from one sample in a study of identical twins. TCRdb called the 5' RACE reads again in MiXCR, with one record for every CDR3 protein. Altogether approximately 250,000 distinct CDR3 sequences are present, 5.5% to 7.5% being singletons, with the ten largest covering roughly 14%. Another study also made use of these data, one on T cells expressing NK-cell markers.

Sequencing was performed on CD8+ T cells sorted from blood. The receptor source for this set is a woman younger than 35 in good health.

This clonotype was picked up many times. The V call is TRBV5-1, the J call TRBJ2-5; a weak D match, TRBD2 (5 bases). Per germline, CDR1 SGHRS and CDR2 YFSETQ. The CDR3 spans 15 residues. V was cut by 3 bases and J by 2 bases, with 14 bases left in between. The CDR3 bases are TGCGCCAGCAGCTGGGGTGGCGGGCCGCAAGAGACCCAGTACTTC. Translating gives CASSWGGGPQETQYF.

About this clonotype itself: A junction boundary mismatches the germline segment, possibly from a read error. This chain joins TRBV27 and TRBJ1-6; D is perhaps TRBD1 (5 bases). The CDR3 loop spans 15 amino acids. CDR1 is MNHEY and CDR2 is SMNVEV in the germline V gene (reference sequence). CDR3 in DNA: TGTGCCAGCAGTTTATCACCAGGGTCGGATTCACCCCTACACTTT. Translation: CASSLSPGSDSPLHF.

The V call is TRBV30, the J call TRBJ1-2; tentative D call: TRBD1 (5 bases). The germline V gene has CDR1 GTSNPN and CDR2 SVGIG (reference sequence). The CDR3 covers 14 residues. The V end lost 3 bases, the J end lost 8 bases, and 19 bases lay between the germline ends. The CDR3 DNA reads TGTGCCTGGAGCTACAGGAATCCATTGCCCGGCTACACCTTC. It specifies CAWSYRNPLPGYTF.

The chain uses TRBV12-3 or TRBV12-4 and TRBJ2-2; the D is unclear. The CDR3 loop spans 13 amino acids. The V end was cut by 5 bases, the J end by 5 bases, with 9 bases between. CDR3 DNA: TGTGCCAGCAGTCCCAGAATAACCGGGGAGCTGTTTTTT. This translates into CASSPRITGELFF.

The chain is built from TRBV30 and TRBJ1-5, with D tentatively TRBD1 (6 bases). The CDR3 has 14 amino acids. V was trimmed by 4 bases and J by 6 bases, leaving 16 bases between them. Germline-derived CDR1 and CDR2 are GTSNPN and SVGIG (reference sequence). The CDR3 sequence: CAWTPGQGGQPQHF. The CDR3 region has the DNA TGTGCCTGGACTCCGGGACAAGGAGGTCAGCCCCAGCATTTT.

This clonotype was seen a few times. The chain links TRBV12-3 or TRBV12-4 to TRBJ1-4; possibly TRBD1 for D (5 bases). The V end lost 7 bases, the J end lost 8 bases, and 17 bases lay between the germline ends. The CDR3 covers 14 residues. The CDR3 DNA is TGTGCCAGCACCCCCGGGGCGGTGGGGGAAAAACTGTTTTTT. Its protein product is CASTPGAVGEKLFF.

This clonotype was found a few times. The CDR3 is CASRPGVSSYNEQFF. CDR3 in DNA: TGTGCTTCTAGACCGGGGGTTAGCTCCTACAATGAGCAGTTCTTC. The chain uses TRBV7-6 and TRBJ2-1; tentative D call: TRBD2 (6 bases). The germline gives CDR1 SGHVS, CDR2 FNYEAQ. The length of the CDR3 is 15 residues.

This clonotype was detected ten times or more. The chain employs TRBV20-1 and TRBJ2-1; D gene ambiguous. CDR3 length: 13 amino acids. Trimming cost V 0 bases and J 8 bases, with 11 bases left between them. Germline loops: CDR1 DFQATT, CDR2 SNEGSKA (reference sequence). CDR3 residues: CSARDIVTHEQFF. CDR3 in DNA: TGCAGTGCTAGAGATATTGTGACCCATGAGCAGTTCTTC.

This clonotype was seen more than once but under ten times. The chain carries TRBV3-1 and TRBJ1-1; D is perhaps TRBD1 (6 bases). Trimming shortened V by 0 bases and J by 3 bases, and 11 bases separated the two germline ends. The CDR3 has 15 residues. CDR1 and CDR2 from the germline V gene are LGHDT and YNNKEL (reference sequence). CDR3 DNA: TGTGCCAGCAGCCAAGATCGGGGGCTGGACACTGAAGCTTTCTTT. It codes for CASSQDRGLDTEAFF.

The chain employs TRBV27 and TRBJ1-2; no clear D. Trimming took 8 bases from V and 3 from J, leaving 10 bases between them. CDR3 length: 12 amino acids. CDR1 is MNHEY, CDR2 SMNVEV, per germline (reference sequence). For the CDR3, the DNA is TGTGCCAGCTTCCGGACGGACTATGGCTACACCTTC. It codes for CASFRTDYGYTF.

In this sample, this clonotype turned up many times. The chain couples TRBV6-5 to TRBJ2-2; D is unresolved. Germline V gene data show CDR1 as MNHEY and CDR2 as SVGAGI. The CDR3 runs 12 residues. V lost 5 bases and J lost 6, with 7 bases in between. This chain's CDR3 is CASSEVAGELFF. CDR3 coding DNA: TGTGCCAGCAGTGAGGTGGCCGGGGAGCTGTTTTTT.

This sequence joins TRBV12-3 or TRBV12-4 and TRBJ2-7; D remains ambiguous. The CDR3 consists of 19 residues. V dropped 1 base and J dropped 4 bases, with 26 bases sitting between them. CDR3 DNA sequence: TGTGCCAGCAGTTTAGGGGTTTGGGGAACTCGGTGGAAAGTTTACGAGCAGTACTTC. It encodes CASSLGVWGTRWKVYEQYF.

This clonotype appeared many times. This chain joins TRBV29-1 and TRBJ2-3; 12 bases match TRBD2. V was clipped by 4 bases and J by 5 bases; unmatched bases: 7. The CDR3 is 15 amino acids. From germline, CDR1 is SQVTM and CDR2 ANQGSEA. The CDR3 DNA follows: TGCAGCGTTGTAAAGACTAGCGGGAGAGAAGATACGCAGTATTTT. The encoded protein is CSVVKTSGREDTQYF.

Many counts were recorded for this clonotype. This rearrangement joins TRBV2 to TRBJ2-2; D ambiguous. Germline V gene sequence: CDR1 SNHLY, CDR2 FYNNEI. Trimming stripped 3 bases from V and 6 bases from J, with 5 bases between. The CDR3 runs to 12 residues. The CDR3: CASSEWAGELFF. In nucleotides, the CDR3 is TGTGCCAGCAGTGAGTGGGCCGGGGAGCTGTTTTTT.

This clonotype appeared a few times. This chain connects TRBV20-1 to TRBJ2-7; 12 positions agree with TRBD2. The CDR3 runs to 15 residues. J lost 3 bases, V lost 5 bases, and 8 bases had no gene match. Germline assignment: CDR1 DFQATT and CDR2 SNEGSKA (reference sequence). The CDR3 nucleotides are TGCAGTGCTGCTGGACTAGCGGGGATCCACTACGAGCAGTACTTC. It codes for CSAAGLAGIHYEQYF.

This clonotype occurred many times. The gene calls are TRBV5-1 and TRBJ2-7, with D perhaps assigned TRBD1 or TRBD2 (5 bases each). The CDR3 is 15 residues long. The germline V and J ends were trimmed by 4 bases and 0 bases, with 14 bases remaining between them. Germline loops: CDR1 SGHRS, CDR2 YFSETQ. This chain's CDR3 is CASSPGKGSSYEQYF. As DNA, the CDR3 is TGCGCCAGCAGCCCAGGGAAAGGGAGCTCCTACGAGCAGTACTTC.

The genes are TRBV7-9 and TRBJ2-1; D may correspond to TRBD1 or TRBD2 (5 bases each). Germline V lookup: CDR1 SEHNR, CDR2 FQNEAQ (reference sequence). Trimming took off 6 bases at V and 8 bases at J, with 17 bases between the two ends. The CDR3 totals 14 residues. The CDR3 loop is CASSQRRRDDEQFF. Written as DNA, the CDR3 is TGTGCCAGCAGTCAACGCCGCAGGGACGATGAGCAGTTCTTC.